This T cell receptor beta chain came from a study of T cell changes during pregnancy in multiple sclerosis. The data were produced by immunoSEQ multiplex PCR, yet TCRdb's version contains in-frame clones alone and is incomplete. The data hold about 29,000 clones, with around nine tenths observed a single time. Trimming left V 1 base short and J 1 base short, with 8 bases between. The germline CDR1 and CDR2 sequences are MNHNS and SASEGT. The CDR3 extends over 16 amino acids. The sequence was obtained from a female donor with multiple sclerosis, enrolled in a pregnancy study. The gene calls are TRBV6-1 and TRBJ2-6, with TRBD2 as a possible D gene (5 bases). The input for sequencing was CD8+ T cells from peripheral blood mononuclear cells, taken after pregnancy. CDR3 residues: CASSEEGGSGANVLTF. In DNA form, the CDR3 reads TGTGCCAGCAGTGAAGAAGGAGGATCTGGGGCCAACGTCCTGACTTTC.